Following are 17 T cell receptor beta chains from one sample sequenced in a study of OX40 agonist ivuxolimab in advanced cancers. Libraries were prepared by immunoSEQ multiplex PCR; TCRdb keeps only in-frame clonotypes and omits some of them. The table has more than 65,000 clones, 88% seen once. The sample in question was CD4+ or CD8+ T cells sorted from blood, obtained in a trial of the OX40 agonist ivuxolimab. Source of these receptors: an adult with an advanced solid tumor such as melanoma, head and neck, liver or kidney cancer.

The chain carries TRBV5-1 and TRBJ2-1, with D tentatively TRBD2 (5 bases). Germline-derived CDR1 and CDR2 are SGHRS and YFSETQ. The CDR3 runs 15 residues. Trimming took off 0 bases at V and 2 bases at J, with 9 bases between the two ends. The DNA of the CDR3 is TGCGCCAGCAGCTTGGCAGTAGCGACCTACAATGAGCAGTTCTTC. Translation gives CASSLAVATYNEQFF.

The chain employs TRBV6-6 and TRBJ1-1; D gene unclear. Germline CDR1 reads MNHNY; CDR2 reads SVGAGI (reference sequence). V lost 4 bases to trimming and J lost 1 base, with 10 bases between them. The CDR3 totals 14 residues. CDR3 coding DNA: TGTGCCAGCAGTTCCACCGGACCGAACACTGAAGCTTTCTTT. Translated, it gives CASSSTGPNTEAFF.

The V gene is TRBV6-4, the J gene TRBJ1-5; no clear D. This CDR3 is 15 amino acids long. Germline CDR1 MRHNA, CDR2 SNTAGT. V was trimmed by 0 bases and J by 7 bases, leaving 13 bases between them. CDR3 bases: TGTGCCAGCAGTGACTCGGGGAAACCCCCACAGCCCCAGCATTTT. As protein: CASSDSGKPPQPQHF.

The CDR3, as DNA: TGTGCCAGCAGCTCCGGGACAGCATCTAGCTATGGCTACACCTTC. It specifies CASSSGTASSYGYTF. The genes are TRBV7-8 and TRBJ1-2; 7 nucleotides align to TRBD1. Germline trimming cut 4 bases from V and 4 bases from J; bases unmatched to any gene: 9. The CDR3 is 15 residues long. Germline CDR1 is SGHVS and CDR2 is FQNEAQ.

This clone has a handful of counts. The rearrangement links TRBV18 to TRBJ1-2; D unresolved. V shed 6 bases and J shed 3 bases, with 14 bases lying between them. Germline values: CDR1 KGHSH, CDR2 LQKENI. There are 14 residues in the CDR3. The CDR3 loop is CASSPSSVDYGYTF. The CDR3 region has the DNA TGTGCCAGCTCCCCCTCCTCCGTGGACTATGGCTACACCTTC.

This clone came up a few times. The chain combines TRBV11-1 with TRBJ1-6; the D gene is possibly TRBD1 (6 bases). Germline V gives CDR1 SGHAT, CDR2 FQDESV (reference sequence). With 8 bases removed from V and 9 bases from J, the gap between germline ends came to 14 bases. The CDR3 is made up of 13 amino acids. CDR3 region: CASRHRDGSPLHF. CDR3 coding DNA: TGTGCCAGCCGTCACAGGGATGGTTCACCCCTCCACTTT.

The gene calls are TRBV7-8 and TRBJ1-2; perhaps TRBD1 as D (6 bases). CDR1 and CDR2 (germline): SGHVS, FQNEAQ. The CDR3 is 13 residues long. V dropped 5 bases and J dropped 4 bases, with 11 bases sitting between them. The CDR3 sequence is CASSPDRSYGYTF. CDR3 DNA: TGTGCCAGCAGCCCTGACAGGAGCTATGGCTACACCTTC. Complete variable domain (other parts from reference TRBV7-8 and TRBJ1-2): GAGVSQSPRYKVAKRGQDVALRCDPISGHVSLFWYQQALGQGPEFLTYFQNEAQLDKSGLPSDRFFAERPEGSVSTLKIQRTQQEDSAVYLCASSPDRSYGYTFGSGTRLTVV.

This chain links TRBV5-1 with TRBJ1-2; no definite D call. This CDR3 spans 15 amino acids. Trimming removed 0 bases from V and 2 bases from J, with 11 bases in between. Germline V gives CDR1 SGHRS, CDR2 YFSETQ. DNA of the CDR3: TGCGCCAGCAGCTTGGTACCGGCGGCGAACTATGGCTACACCTTC. The encoded protein is CASSLVPAANYGYTF.

J is TRBJ2-7 and V is TRBV4-1; D perhaps matches TRBD1 (6 bases). V shed 2 bases and J shed 1 base, with 9 bases lying between them. The germline V gene encodes CDR1 MGHRA and CDR2 YSYEKL. This CDR3 contains 14 residues. CDR3 residues: CASSQPDRSYEQYF. The CDR3 DNA sequence: TGCGCCAGCAGCCAACCCGACAGGTCCTACGAGCAGTACTTC.

The chain carries TRBV6-5 and TRBJ2-6; no firm D call. V lost 8 bases to trimming and J lost 8 bases, with 13 bases between them. CDR1 and CDR2 from the germline V gene are MNHEY and SVGAGI. CDR3 size: 13 residues. The CDR3 loop reads CASGVSRTNVLTF. In DNA form, the CDR3 reads TGTGCCAGCGGGGTTAGCCGTACCAACGTCCTGACTTTC.

The chain couples TRBV6-6 to TRBJ1-2; a possible D gene is TRBD1 (5 bases). CDR1 and CDR2 from the germline V gene are MNHNY and SVGAGI (reference sequence). CDR3 length: 16 amino acids. The germline V and J ends were trimmed by 7 bases and 4 bases, with 22 bases remaining between them. CDR3 coding DNA: TGTGCCAGCATCGACCCCGGAGGGACGGACGGCTATGGCTACACCTTC. This translates into CASIDPGGTDGYGYTF.

In DNA form, the CDR3 reads TGTGCCAGCAGTTTATCGGCGGGGAAGTCTGACGAGCAGTACTTC. Translating it yields CASSLSAGKSDEQYF. J is TRBJ2-7 and V is TRBV27; D possibly corresponds to TRBD2 (6 bases). CDR3 length equals 15 residues. V dropped 0 bases and J dropped 5 bases, with 14 bases sitting between them. Germline V CDR1 and CDR2: MNHEY, SMNVEV (reference sequence).

The chain employs TRBV5-1 and TRBJ1-5; TRBD1 matches at 9 bases. Germline CDR1 reads SGHRS; CDR2 reads YFSETQ. The CDR3 is 16 residues long. V shed 0 bases and J 4 bases; nucleotides not matched to a gene: 5. The CDR3 loop reads CASSLEGTGRNQPQHF. The DNA of the CDR3 is TGCGCCAGCAGCTTGGAAGGGACAGGGAGAAATCAGCCCCAGCATTTT.

The V call is TRBV4-1, the J call TRBJ2-7; TRBD2 agrees at 9 bases. There are 16 residues in the CDR3. V lost 7 bases, J lost 0 bases, and 10 bases stayed unmatched. The germline gives CDR1 MGHRA, CDR2 YSYEKL. The CDR3 DNA sequence: TGCGCCAGCACTATCTCCCCGGGACTAGCCTCCTACGAGCAGTACTTC. Residues: CASTISPGLASYEQYF.

The chain is built from TRBV19 and TRBJ1-2; TRBD1 aligns across 10 bases. V lost 7 bases to trimming and J lost 0 bases; unmatched junction nucleotides: 8. The CDR3 sequence is 16 residues long. Germline V gene lookup returns CDR1 LNHDA and CDR2 SQIVND (reference sequence). The DNA of the CDR3 is TGTGCCAGTACGACAGGGGGCGATCGAACTAACTATGGCTACACCTTC. It encodes CASTTGGDRTNYGYTF.

V is TRBV29-1 and J is TRBJ2-7, with a possible D match to TRBD1 (5 bases). Trimming removed 7 bases at V and 4 bases at J, with 14 bases between. This CDR3 is built from 12 residues. The germline CDR1 and CDR2 sequences are SQVTM and ANQGSEA. The CDR3 DNA reads TGCAGCGCACAGGCAGGGAAATACGAGCAGTACTTC. Translated, it gives CSAQAGKYEQYF.

This sequence joins TRBV2 and TRBJ1-3; 10 nucleotides agree with TRBD1. The CDR3 runs 14 residues. Germline CDR1 reads SNHLY; CDR2 reads FYNNEI. With 9 bases clipped from V and 8 bases from J, the junction kept 10 bases outside the gene matches. This CDR3 is CASGEGQGLHTIYF. The CDR3 DNA follows: TGTGCCAGTGGAGAGGGACAGGGGTTACACACCATATATTTT.